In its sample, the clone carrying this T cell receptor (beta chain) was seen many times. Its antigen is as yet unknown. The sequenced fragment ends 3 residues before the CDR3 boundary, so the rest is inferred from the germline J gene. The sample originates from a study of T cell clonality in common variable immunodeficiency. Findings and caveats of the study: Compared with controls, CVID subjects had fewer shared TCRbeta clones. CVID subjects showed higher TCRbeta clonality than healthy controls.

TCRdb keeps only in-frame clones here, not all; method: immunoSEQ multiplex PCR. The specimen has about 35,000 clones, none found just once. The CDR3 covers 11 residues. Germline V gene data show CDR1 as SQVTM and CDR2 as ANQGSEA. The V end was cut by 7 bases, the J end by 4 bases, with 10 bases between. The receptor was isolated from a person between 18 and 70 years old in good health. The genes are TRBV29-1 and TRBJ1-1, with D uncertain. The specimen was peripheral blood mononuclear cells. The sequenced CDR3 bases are TGCAGCGCCGGTAGCCGCACTGAA. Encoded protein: CSAGSRTE. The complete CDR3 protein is CSAGSRTEAFF.